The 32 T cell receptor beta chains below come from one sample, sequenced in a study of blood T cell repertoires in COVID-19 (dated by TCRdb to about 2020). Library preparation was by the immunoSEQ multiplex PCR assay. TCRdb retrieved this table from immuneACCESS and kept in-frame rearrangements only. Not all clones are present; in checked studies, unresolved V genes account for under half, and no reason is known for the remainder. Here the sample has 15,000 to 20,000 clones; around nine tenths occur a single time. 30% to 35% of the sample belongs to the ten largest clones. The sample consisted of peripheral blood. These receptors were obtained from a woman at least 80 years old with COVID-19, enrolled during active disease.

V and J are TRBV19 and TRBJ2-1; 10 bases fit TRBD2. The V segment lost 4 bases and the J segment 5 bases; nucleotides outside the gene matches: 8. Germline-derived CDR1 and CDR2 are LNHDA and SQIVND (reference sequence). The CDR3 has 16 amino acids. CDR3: CASSTLAGGPDNEQFF. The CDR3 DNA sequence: TGTGCCAGTAGTACCTTAGCGGGGGGACCTGACAATGAGCAGTTCTTC. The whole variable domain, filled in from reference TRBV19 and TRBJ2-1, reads DGGITQSPKYLFRKEGQNVTLSCEQNLNHDAMYWYRQDPGQGLRLIYYSQIVNDFQKGDIAEGYSVSREKKESFPLTVTSAQKNPTAFYLCASSTLAGGPDNEQFFGPGTRLTVL.

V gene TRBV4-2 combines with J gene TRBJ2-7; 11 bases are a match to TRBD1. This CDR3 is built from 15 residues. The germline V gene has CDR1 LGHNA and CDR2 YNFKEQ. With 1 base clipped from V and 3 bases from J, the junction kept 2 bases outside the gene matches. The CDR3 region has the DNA TGTGCCAGCAGCCAAGGGACAGGGGGCTACTACGAGCAGTACTTC. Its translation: CASSQGTGGYYEQYF.

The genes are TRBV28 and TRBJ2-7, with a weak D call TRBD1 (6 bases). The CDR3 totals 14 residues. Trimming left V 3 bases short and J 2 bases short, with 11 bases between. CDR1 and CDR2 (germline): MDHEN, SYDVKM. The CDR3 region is CASSFTGFPYEQYF. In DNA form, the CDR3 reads TGTGCCAGCAGTTTCACAGGGTTTCCCTACGAGCAGTACTTC.

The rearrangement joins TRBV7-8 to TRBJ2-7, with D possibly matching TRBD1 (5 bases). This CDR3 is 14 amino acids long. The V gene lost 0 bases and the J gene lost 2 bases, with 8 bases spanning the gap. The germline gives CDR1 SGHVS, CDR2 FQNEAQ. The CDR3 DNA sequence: TGTGCCAGCAGCTTAGCTACCAGGGCCTACGAGCAGTACTTC. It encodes CASSLATRAYEQYF. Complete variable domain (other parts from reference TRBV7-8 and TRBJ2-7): GAGVSQSPRYKVAKRGQDVALRCDPISGHVSLFWYQQALGQGPEFLTYFQNEAQLDKSGLPSDRFFAERPEGSVSTLKIQRTQQEDSAVYLCASSLATRAYEQYFGPGTRLTVT.

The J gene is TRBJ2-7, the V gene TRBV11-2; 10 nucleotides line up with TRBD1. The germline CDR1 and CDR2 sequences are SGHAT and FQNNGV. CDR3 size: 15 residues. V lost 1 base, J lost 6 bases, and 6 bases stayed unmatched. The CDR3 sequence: CASSLAGQGTSEQYF. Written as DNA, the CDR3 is TGTGCCAGCAGCTTAGCGGGACAGGGGACCTCCGAGCAGTACTTC.

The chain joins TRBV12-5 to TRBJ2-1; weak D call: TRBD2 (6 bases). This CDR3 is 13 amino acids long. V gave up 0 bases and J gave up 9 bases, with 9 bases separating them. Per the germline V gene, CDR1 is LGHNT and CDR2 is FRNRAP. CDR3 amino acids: CASGLVGGAEQFF. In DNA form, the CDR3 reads TGTGCTAGTGGTTTGGTAGGAGGGGCTGAGCAGTTCTTC. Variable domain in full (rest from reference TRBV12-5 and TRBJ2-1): DARVTQTPRHKVTEMGQEVTMRCQPILGHNTVFWYRQTMMQGLELLAYFRNRAPLDDSGMPKDRFSAEMPDATLATLKIQPSEPRDSAVYFCASGLVGGAEQFFGPGTRLTVL.

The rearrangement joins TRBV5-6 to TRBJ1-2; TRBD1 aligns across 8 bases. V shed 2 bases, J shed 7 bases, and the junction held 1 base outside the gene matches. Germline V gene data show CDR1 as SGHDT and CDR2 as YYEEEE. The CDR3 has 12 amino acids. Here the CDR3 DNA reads TGTGCCAGCAGCTTCACAGGGGGTGGCTACACCTTC. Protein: CASSFTGGGYTF.

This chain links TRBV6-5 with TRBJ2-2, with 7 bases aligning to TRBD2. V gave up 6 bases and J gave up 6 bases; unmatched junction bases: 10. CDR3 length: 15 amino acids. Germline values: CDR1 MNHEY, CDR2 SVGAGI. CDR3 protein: CASSPPGLVAGELFF. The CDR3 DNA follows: TGTGCCAGCAGCCCCCCCGGACTAGTTGCCGGGGAGCTGTTTTTT.

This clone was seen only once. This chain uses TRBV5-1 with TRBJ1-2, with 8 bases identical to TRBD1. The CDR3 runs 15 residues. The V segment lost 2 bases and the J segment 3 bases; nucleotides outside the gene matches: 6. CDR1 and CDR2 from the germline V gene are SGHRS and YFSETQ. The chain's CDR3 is CASSLRTGRDYGYTF. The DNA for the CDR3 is TGCGCCAGCAGCTTACGGACAGGGAGGGACTATGGCTACACCTTC. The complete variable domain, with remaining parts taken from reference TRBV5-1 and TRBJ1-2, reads KAGVTQTPRYLIKTRGQQVTLSCSPISGHRSVSWYQQTPGQGLQFLFEYFSETQRNKGNFPGRFSGRQFSNSRSEMNVSTLELGDSALYLCASSLRTGRDYGYTFGSGTRLTVV.

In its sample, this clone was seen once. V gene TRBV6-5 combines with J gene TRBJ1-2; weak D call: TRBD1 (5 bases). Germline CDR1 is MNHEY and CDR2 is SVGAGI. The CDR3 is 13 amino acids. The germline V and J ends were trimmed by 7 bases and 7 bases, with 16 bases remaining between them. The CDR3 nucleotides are TGTGCCAGCACCGTGGGAGGGGCGCGTGGCTACACCTTC. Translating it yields CASTVGGARGYTF.

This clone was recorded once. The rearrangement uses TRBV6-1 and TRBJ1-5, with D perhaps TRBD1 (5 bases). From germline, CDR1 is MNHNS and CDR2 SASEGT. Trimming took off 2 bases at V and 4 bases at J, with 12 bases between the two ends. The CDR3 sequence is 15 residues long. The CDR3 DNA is TGTGCCAGCAGTGAAATGGGTCAGGGTAATCAGCCCCAGCATTTT. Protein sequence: CASSEMGQGNQPQHF.

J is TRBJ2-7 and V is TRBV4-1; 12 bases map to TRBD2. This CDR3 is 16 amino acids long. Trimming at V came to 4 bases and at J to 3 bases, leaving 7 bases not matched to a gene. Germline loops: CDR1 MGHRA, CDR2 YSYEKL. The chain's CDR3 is CASSPSTSGSVYEQYF. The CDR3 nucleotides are TGCGCCAGCAGCCCCTCGACTAGCGGGAGCGTCTACGAGCAGTACTTC.

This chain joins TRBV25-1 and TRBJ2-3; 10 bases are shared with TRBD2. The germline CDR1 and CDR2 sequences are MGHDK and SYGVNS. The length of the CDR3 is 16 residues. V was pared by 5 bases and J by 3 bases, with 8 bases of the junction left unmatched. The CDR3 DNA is TGTGCCAGCAGTTCAGGTCTAGCGGGAGTAACAGATACGCAGTATTTT. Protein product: CASSSGLAGVTDTQYF.

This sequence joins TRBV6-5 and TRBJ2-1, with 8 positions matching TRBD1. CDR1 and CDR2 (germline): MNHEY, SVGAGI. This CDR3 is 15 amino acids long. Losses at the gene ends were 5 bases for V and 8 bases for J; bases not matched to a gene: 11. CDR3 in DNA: TGTGCCAGCAGTCGGGACTCGACAGGGGATGATGAGCAGTTCTTC. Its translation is CASSRDSTGDDEQFF.

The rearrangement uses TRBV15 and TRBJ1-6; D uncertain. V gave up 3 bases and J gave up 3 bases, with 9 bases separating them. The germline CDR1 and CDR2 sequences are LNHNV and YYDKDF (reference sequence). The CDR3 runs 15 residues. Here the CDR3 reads CATSSRENYNSPLHF. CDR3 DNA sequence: TGTGCCACCAGCAGCCGGGAAAACTATAATTCACCCCTCCACTTT. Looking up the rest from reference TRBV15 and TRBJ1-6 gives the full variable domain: DAMVIQNPRYQVTQFGKPVTLSCSQTLNHNVMYWYQQKSSQAPKLLFHYYDKDFNNEADTPDNFQSRRPNTSFCFLDIRSPGLGDTAMYLCATSSRENYNSPLHFGNGTRLTVT.

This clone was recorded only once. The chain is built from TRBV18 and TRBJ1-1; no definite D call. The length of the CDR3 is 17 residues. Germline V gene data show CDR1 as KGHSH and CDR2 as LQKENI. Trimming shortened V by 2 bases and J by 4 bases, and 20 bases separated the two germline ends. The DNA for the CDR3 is TGTGCCAGCTCACCAAGGCAGACCGGGTCCCTGGGCACTGAAGCTTTCTTT. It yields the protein CASSPRQTGSLGTEAFF. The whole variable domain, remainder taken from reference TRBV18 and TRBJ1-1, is NAGVMQNPRHLVRRRGQEARLRCSPMKGHSHVYWYRQLPEEGLKFMVYLQKENIIDESGMPKERFSAEFPKEGPSILRIQQVVRGDSAAYFCASSPRQTGSLGTEAFFGQGTRLTVV.

The CDR3, as DNA: TGTGCCAGCAGTCCGCGCTCCCGGGACTTTAGCTCCTACGAGCAGTACTTC. This codes for CASSPRSRDFSSYEQYF. The rearrangement uses TRBV27 and TRBJ2-7; tentative D call: TRBD2 (6 bases). Germline V CDR1 and CDR2: MNHEY, SMNVEV (reference sequence). Trimming took 5 bases from V and 0 from J, leaving 20 bases between them. CDR3 size: 17 residues.

CDR3 sequence: CASSTTGFDTEAFF. The CDR3 nucleotides are TGCGCCAGCAGCACGACAGGGTTCGACACTGAAGCTTTCTTT. The genes are TRBV5-1 and TRBJ1-1; 7 nucleotides line up with TRBD1. Germline V gene data show CDR1 as SGHRS and CDR2 as YFSETQ. The CDR3 extends over 14 amino acids. The J segment lost 3 bases and the V segment lost 4 bases, leaving 6 bases of the junction unmatched. Complete variable domain (other parts from reference TRBV5-1 and TRBJ1-1): KAGVTQTPRYLIKTRGQQVTLSCSPISGHRSVSWYQQTPGQGLQFLFEYFSETQRNKGNFPGRFSGRQFSNSRSEMNVSTLELGDSALYLCASSTTGFDTEAFFGQGTRLTVV.

The CDR3 is CASRAPLRVTEAFF. Here the CDR3 DNA reads TGTGCCAGCAGGGCCCCCCTTCGGGTGACTGAAGCTTTCTTT. The chain employs TRBV2 and TRBJ1-1; D uncertain. The CDR3 is 14 residues long. The germline V and J ends were trimmed by 6 bases and 5 bases, with 16 bases remaining between them. CDR1 SNHLY and CDR2 FYNNEI come from the germline V gene.

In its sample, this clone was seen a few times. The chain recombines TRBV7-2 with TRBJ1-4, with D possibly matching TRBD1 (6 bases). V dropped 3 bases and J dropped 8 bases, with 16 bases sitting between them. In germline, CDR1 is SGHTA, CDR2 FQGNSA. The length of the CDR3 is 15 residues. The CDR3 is CASSLGSGHREKLFF. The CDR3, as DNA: TGTGCCAGCAGCTTGGGATCGGGACACAGGGAAAAACTGTTTTTT.

The DNA of the CDR3 is TGTGCCAGCTCACGCGAAGGCGGTCGGGTAGACGAGCAGTACTTC. This gives the protein CASSREGGRVDEQYF. This chain joins TRBV18 and TRBJ2-7; no definite D call. Trimming pared 4 bases from V and 5 bases from J, leaving 18 bases between. The CDR3 contains 15 residues. The germline gives CDR1 KGHSH, CDR2 LQKENI.

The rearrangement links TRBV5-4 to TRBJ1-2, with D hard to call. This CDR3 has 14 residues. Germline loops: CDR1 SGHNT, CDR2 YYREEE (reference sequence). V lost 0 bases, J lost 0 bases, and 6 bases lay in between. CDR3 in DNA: TGTGCCAGCAGCTTGGTGCAGGCTAACTATGGCTACACCTTC. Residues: CASSLVQANYGYTF.

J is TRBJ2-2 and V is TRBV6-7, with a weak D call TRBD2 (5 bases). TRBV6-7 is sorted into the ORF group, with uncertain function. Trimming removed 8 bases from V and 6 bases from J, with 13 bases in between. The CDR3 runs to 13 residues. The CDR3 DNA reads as TGTGCCAGCTCGAGGGTTGATGCCGGGGAGCTGTTTTTT. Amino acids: CASSRVDAGELFF.

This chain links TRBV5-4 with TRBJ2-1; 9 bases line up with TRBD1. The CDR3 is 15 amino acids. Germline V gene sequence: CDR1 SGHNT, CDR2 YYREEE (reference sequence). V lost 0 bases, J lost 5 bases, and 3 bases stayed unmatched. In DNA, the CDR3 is TGTGCCAGCAGCTTGGCCGGGACAGGGCACAATGAGCAGTTCTTC. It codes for CASSLAGTGHNEQFF.

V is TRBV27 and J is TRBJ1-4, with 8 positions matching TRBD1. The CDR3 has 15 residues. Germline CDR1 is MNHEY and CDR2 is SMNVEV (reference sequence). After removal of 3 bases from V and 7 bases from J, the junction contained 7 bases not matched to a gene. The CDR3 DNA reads TGTGCCAGCAGTTTGGCCCGGACAGGGTCTGAAAAACTGTTTTTT. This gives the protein CASSLARTGSEKLFF.

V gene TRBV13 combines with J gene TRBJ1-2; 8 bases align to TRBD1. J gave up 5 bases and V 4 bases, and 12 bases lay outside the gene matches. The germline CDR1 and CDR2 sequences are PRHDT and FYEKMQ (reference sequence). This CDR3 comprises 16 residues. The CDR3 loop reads CASSWTGPQAGYGYTF. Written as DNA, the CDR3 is TGTGCCAGCAGCTGGACAGGGCCCCAGGCGGGGTATGGCTACACCTTC.

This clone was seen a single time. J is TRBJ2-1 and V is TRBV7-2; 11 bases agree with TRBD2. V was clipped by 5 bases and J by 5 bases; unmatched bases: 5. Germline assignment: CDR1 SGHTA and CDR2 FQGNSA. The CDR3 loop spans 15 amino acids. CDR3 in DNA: TGTGCCAGCAGCGCCGGGACTAGCGGAAACAATGAGCAGTTCTTC. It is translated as CASSAGTSGNNEQFF.

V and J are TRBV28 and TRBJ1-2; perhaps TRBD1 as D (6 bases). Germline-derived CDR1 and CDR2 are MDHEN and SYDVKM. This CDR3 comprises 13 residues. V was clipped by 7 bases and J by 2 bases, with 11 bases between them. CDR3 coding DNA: TGTGCCAGCACGACAGGCTCCAACTATGGCTACACCTTC. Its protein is CASTTGSNYGYTF.

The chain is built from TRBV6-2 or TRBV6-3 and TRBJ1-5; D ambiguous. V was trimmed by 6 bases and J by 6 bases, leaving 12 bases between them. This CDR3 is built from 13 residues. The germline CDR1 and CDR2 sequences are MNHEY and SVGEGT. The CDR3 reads CASSSYGVQPQHF. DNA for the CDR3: TGTGCCAGCAGCTCCTACGGGGTTCAGCCCCAGCATTTT.

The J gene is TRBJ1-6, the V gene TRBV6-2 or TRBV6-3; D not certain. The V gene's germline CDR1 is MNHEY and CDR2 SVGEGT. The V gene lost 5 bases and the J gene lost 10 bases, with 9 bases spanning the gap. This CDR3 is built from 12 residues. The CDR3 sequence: CASSNPSSPLHF. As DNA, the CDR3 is TGTGCCAGCAGTAATCCAAGCTCACCCCTCCACTTT.

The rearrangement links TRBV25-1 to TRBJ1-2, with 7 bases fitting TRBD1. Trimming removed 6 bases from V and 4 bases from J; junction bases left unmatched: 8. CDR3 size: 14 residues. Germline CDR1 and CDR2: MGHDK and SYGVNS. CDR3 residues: CASRGQTDVYGYTF. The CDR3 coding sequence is TGTGCCAGCAGGGGACAGACGGACGTCTATGGCTACACCTTC.

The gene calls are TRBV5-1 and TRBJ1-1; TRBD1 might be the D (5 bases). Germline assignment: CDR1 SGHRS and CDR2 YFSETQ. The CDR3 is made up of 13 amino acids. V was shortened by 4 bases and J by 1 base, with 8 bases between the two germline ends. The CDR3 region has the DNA TGCGCCAGCAGCGTGACAGAGAACACTGAAGCTTTCTTT. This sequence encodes CASSVTENTEAFF.